The 17 T cell receptor beta chains in this list originate from one sample, sequenced in a study of T cell responses to AZD1222 COVID-19 vaccine. Sequencing was performed with immunoSEQ multiplex PCR; in TCRdb, only in-frame clones are kept and a portion is missing. This sample yields roughly 100,000 clones, of which 85% to 90% are seen a single time; roughly 3.7% belongs to the top ten. This specimen was peripheral blood, taken on day 0 of AZD1222 vaccination. All receptors come from an adult in good health.

The chain has TRBV4-3 and TRBJ2-5; D tentatively reads TRBD1 or TRBD2 (5 bases each). The CDR3 spans 16 residues. The V gene lost 1 base and the J gene lost 1 base, with 13 bases spanning the gap. Germline V gives CDR1 LGHNA, CDR2 YSLEER. CDR3 bases: TGCGCCAGCAGCCAAGGCCTGGGACGCCGCCAAGAGACCCAGTACTTC. Translated: CASSQGLGRRQETQYF.

The J gene is TRBJ2-3, the V gene TRBV11-3, with a weak D call TRBD2 (5 bases). V was pared by 0 bases and J by 0 bases, with 10 bases between. This CDR3 contains 16 residues. CDR1 and CDR2 from the germline V gene are SGHNT and YENEEA. The CDR3 sequence: CASSLDRRGSTDTQYF. CDR3 nucleotides: TGTGCCAGCAGCTTAGATCGACGGGGAAGCACAGATACGCAGTATTTT.

The V gene is TRBV4-3, the J gene TRBJ1-5, with D perhaps TRBD1 (6 bases). The germline V gene has CDR1 LGHNA and CDR2 YSLEER. V was cut by 1 base and J by 2 bases, with 9 bases left in between. The CDR3 has 15 amino acids. The DNA of the CDR3 is TGCGCCAGCAGCCAAGTCAGGGGAGGCAATCAGCCCCAGCATTTT. Its protein is CASSQVRGGNQPQHF.

This chain connects TRBV5-1 to TRBJ1-6; D gene unclear. Trimming took 3 bases from V and 5 from J, leaving 15 bases between them. The germline V gene has CDR1 SGHRS and CDR2 YFSETQ. This CDR3 is built from 16 residues. The CDR3 region is CASSWGGPENNSPLHF. Written as DNA, the CDR3 is TGCGCCAGCAGCTGGGGAGGACCGGAAAATAATTCACCCCTCCACTTT.

V usage is TRBV10-1 and J usage is TRBJ2-1; TRBD1 might be the D (5 bases). Germline CDR1 WNHNN, CDR2 SYGVQD (reference sequence). This CDR3 spans 13 amino acids. Trimming cost V 2 bases and J 8 bases, with 10 bases left between them. CDR3 loop: CASSESRVHEQFF. The CDR3 DNA follows: TGCGCCAGCAGTGAGAGCAGGGTCCATGAGCAGTTCTTC.

The V call is TRBV7-2, the J call TRBJ1-1; D unresolved. V shed 6 bases and J shed 0 bases, with 26 bases lying between them. The CDR3 sequence is 19 residues long. Germline V gene data show CDR1 as SGHTA and CDR2 as FQGNSA. This chain's CDR3 is CASSPIFFLSARMNTEAFF. The CDR3 region has the DNA TGTGCCAGCAGTCCTATTTTTTTCTTGTCGGCCAGAATGAACACTGAAGCTTTCTTT.

This clone was found once. The genes are TRBV18 and TRBJ2-5; 10 positions agree with TRBD2. From germline, CDR1 is KGHSH and CDR2 LQKENI. The CDR3 has 14 amino acids. J lost 4 bases, V lost 5 bases, and 4 bases had no gene match. CDR3 region: CASSTSGDGETQYF. CDR3 DNA sequence: TGTGCCAGCTCAACTAGCGGGGATGGAGAGACCCAGTACTTC.

V is TRBV5-1 and J is TRBJ2-2; possible D gene TRBD1, 5 bases. Trimming pared 2 bases from V and 0 bases from J, leaving 5 bases between. CDR3 length: 14 residues. The germline CDR1 and CDR2 sequences are SGHRS and YFSETQ. CDR3 coding DNA: TGCGCCAGCAGCTTACAGGCGAACACCGGGGAGCTGTTTTTT. Translating gives CASSLQANTGELFF.

V is TRBV28 and J is TRBJ1-1; D is perhaps TRBD1 (6 bases). V was cut by 0 bases and J by 8 bases, with 10 bases left in between. Germline lookup yields CDR1 MDHEN and CDR2 SYDVKM. The CDR3 length is 13 residues. The chain's CDR3 is CASSLWPGAEAFF. The CDR3 nucleotides read TGTGCCAGCAGTTTATGGCCGGGGGCAGAAGCTTTCTTT.

The CDR3 DNA sequence: TGTGCCAGCAGCACCGAACAGGGTGAGAAACTGTTTTTT. This sequence encodes CASSTEQGEKLFF. The chain employs TRBV5-4 and TRBJ1-4; a weak D match, TRBD1 (6 bases). V was trimmed by 4 bases and J by 11 bases, leaving 15 bases between them. The CDR3 extends over 13 amino acids. Per germline, CDR1 SGHNT and CDR2 YYREEE (reference sequence).

V and J are TRBV6-2 or TRBV6-3 and TRBJ1-5, with D unclear. Germline CDR1 reads MNHEY; CDR2 reads SVGEGT. The V end was cut by 5 bases, the J end by 5 bases, with 7 bases between. This CDR3 has 12 amino acids. CDR3 sequence (DNA): TGTGCCAGCAGTGACGTTTATCAGCCCCAGCATTTT. The encoded protein is CASSDVYQPQHF.

The chain employs TRBV2 and TRBJ2-7; D remains unclear. The CDR3 contains 15 residues. Germline CDR1 SNHLY, CDR2 FYNNEI. Trimming cost V 2 bases and J 6 bases, with 17 bases left between them. CDR3 bases: TGTGCCAGCAGTGAATACTCCCTAGTTTCGCCCGAGCAGTACTTC. Translating gives CASSEYSLVSPEQYF.

The J gene is TRBJ1-1, the V gene TRBV7-2; 9 bases agree with TRBD1. This CDR3 comprises 14 residues. V lost 5 bases, J lost 6 bases, and 7 bases stayed unmatched. CDR1 is SGHTA, CDR2 FQGNSA, per germline. The CDR3 sequence is CASSRDRAVSEAFF. As DNA, the CDR3 is TGTGCCAGCAGCAGGGACAGGGCAGTGTCTGAAGCTTTCTTT.

This chain joins TRBV18 and TRBJ1-2; the match to TRBD1 covers 10 bases. CDR3 length equals 15 residues. Trimming at V came to 6 bases and at J to 4 bases, leaving 8 bases not matched to a gene. CDR1 KGHSH and CDR2 LQKENI come from the germline V gene. The CDR3 reads CASSQGQGDFYGYTF. The CDR3 nucleotides are TGTGCCAGCTCCCAAGGACAGGGGGACTTCTATGGCTACACCTTC.

The rearrangement links TRBV10-3 to TRBJ2-1; possibly TRBD2 for D (7 bases). Germline V gene lookup returns CDR1 ENHRY and CDR2 SYGVKD. This CDR3 has 13 amino acids. Trimming shortened V by 8 bases and J by 6 bases, and 14 bases separated the two germline ends. The CDR3 reads CAIWGGAPNEQFF. CDR3 in DNA: TGTGCCATCTGGGGGGGGGCCCCCAATGAGCAGTTCTTC.

The J gene is TRBJ2-1, the V gene TRBV12-5, with TRBD1 identical over 7 bases. Per the germline V gene, CDR1 is LGHNT and CDR2 is FRNRAP. J was trimmed by 5 bases and V by 6 bases; bases with no gene match: 7. This CDR3 has 14 residues. CDR3 residues: CASGGDRMDNEQFF. Written as DNA, the CDR3 is TGTGCTAGTGGGGGGGACAGAATGGACAATGAGCAGTTCTTC.

Worth noting for this clone: Its ends do not fully match the called genes, so a read error is possible. This chain uses TRBV29-1 with TRBJ2-7; 9 positions match TRBD1. Germline CDR1 is SQVTM and CDR2 is ANQGSEA. The CDR3 loop spans 14 amino acids. The CDR3 reads CPLMTGTGIHEQYF. CDR3 bases: TGTCCGCTCATGACTGGGACAGGGATCCACGAGCAGTACTTC.